This T cell receptor beta chain appears in the sequencing data of a study of CD8+ T cells in alopecia areata. Treatment noted: oral pan-JAK inhibitor, 5-10 mg twice daily. This CDR3 spans 16 amino acids. The ends lost 0 bases at V and 6 bases at J; junction bases unmatched: 5. In germline, CDR1 is MNHEY, CDR2 SVGAGI. Extracted RNA was reverse transcribed, and the resulting cDNA served as sequencing template. Clones were sequenced by immunoSEQ multiplex PCR, and TCRdb holds only the in-frame ones, with some missing. The profile shows approximately 160,000 clones, approximately 62% of them singletons. This clone was detected a few times.

The sequence was obtained from a human donor with alopecia areata. The rearrangement joins TRBV6-5 to TRBJ1-5; 10 positions agree with TRBD1. Sequencing was performed on CD4+ T cells sorted from blood, taken at week 24, from a patient treated with tofacitinib. This CDR3 is CASSYSGTGVGQPQHF. The DNA for the CDR3 is TGTGCCAGCAGTTACTCTGGGACAGGGGTGGGTCAGCCCCAGCATTTT.